Presented here are 20 T cell receptor beta chains from one specimen sequenced in a study of control samples from healthy donors and cancer patients (dated by TCRdb to 2018 to 2021). Libraries were constructed by the immunoSEQ multiplex PCR assay. In TCRdb, the immuneACCESS table is reduced to in-frame sequences with V and J assigned. These tables do not hold every clone; where another copy was compared, an unresolved V gene accounts for under half, and the others remain unexplained. The sample table gives some 180,000 clones. The top ten clonotypes cover 2.2% of the sample. Specimen: blood. The receptors derive from a woman aged 25-40 years in good health.

This rearrangement joins TRBV9 to TRBJ2-3; 13 nucleotides align to TRBD2. The CDR3 spans 16 residues. Germline V gene lookup returns CDR1 SGDLS and CDR2 YYNGEE. J gave up 6 bases and V 0 bases, and 4 bases lay outside the gene matches. CDR3 in amino acids: CASSVDGLAGEDTQYF. The DNA of the CDR3 is TGTGCCAGCAGCGTAGACGGACTAGCGGGGGAGGATACGCAGTATTTT. Based on the CDR3 plus reference TRBV9 and TRBJ2-3, the full variable domain is DSGVTQTPKHLITATGQRVTLRCSPRSGDLSVYWYQQSLDQGLQFLIQYYNGEERAKGNILERFSAQQFPDLHSELNLSSLELGDSALYFCASSVDGLAGEDTQYFGPGTRLTVL.

The chain is built from TRBV27 and TRBJ2-1; 9 bases are shared with TRBD1. J gave up 10 bases and V 4 bases, and 5 bases lay outside the gene matches. The V gene's germline CDR1 is MNHEY and CDR2 SMNVEV (reference sequence). The CDR3 runs 13 residues. Here the CDR3 reads CASSWDRVKEQFF. As DNA, the CDR3 is TGTGCCAGCAGTTGGGACAGGGTTAAAGAGCAGTTCTTC.

The chain has TRBV27 and TRBJ1-1; D not certain. The CDR3 spans 13 residues. Between the trimmed V and J ends, which lost 3 bases and 1 base, there was a span of 6 bases. The germline V gene has CDR1 MNHEY and CDR2 SMNVEV (reference sequence). DNA of the CDR3: TGTGCCAGCAGTTTTGGTCCGAACACTGAAGCTTTCTTT. Protein product: CASSFGPNTEAFF.

CDR3 loop: CASSLTRAQPQHF. The DNA of the CDR3 is TGTGCCAGCAGTTTGACAAGGGCTCAGCCCCAGCATTTT. The V and J genes are TRBV12-3 or TRBV12-4 and TRBJ1-5; no firm D call. The CDR3 has 13 amino acids. The ends were cut back, 3 bases at V and 6 bases at J, with 9 bases in the middle.

The chain recombines TRBV6-5 with TRBJ1-4; 8 nucleotides agree with TRBD1. This CDR3 has 14 amino acids. Per germline, CDR1 MNHEY and CDR2 SVGAGI. Germline trimming cut 6 bases from V and 8 bases from J; bases unmatched to any gene: 8. CDR3 sequence (DNA): TGTGCCAGCAGGGACAGGGTCGGGCAGGAAAAACTGTTTTTT. As protein: CASRDRVGQEKLFF.

The J gene is TRBJ2-2, the V gene TRBV6-2 or TRBV6-3; 11 bases line up with TRBD1. Germline values: CDR1 MNHEY, CDR2 SVGEGT. V lost 6 bases, J lost 4 bases, and 4 bases stayed unmatched. The CDR3 is 15 amino acids. The CDR3 spells CASSDGTGGTGELFF. The CDR3 DNA follows: TGTGCCAGCAGCGACGGGACAGGGGGCACCGGGGAGCTGTTTTTT.

As for this clone: No DNA is shown, since the ends of the CDR3 on it are uncertain; the CDR3 is the one TCRdb lists. The gene calls are TRBV3-1 (or the pseudogene TRBV3-2) and TRBJ2-3; the listed D gene, TRBD2, was not tested against the DNA. Germline V gene data show CDR1 as LGHDT and CDR2 as YNNKEL (reference sequence). The CDR3 totals 16 residues, both ends included. CDR3 sequence: CASSQGTFGAGDTQYF.

This chain connects TRBV7-9 to TRBJ2-6; D is possibly TRBD1 (7 bases). Trimming shortened V by 5 bases and J by 0 bases, and 11 bases separated the two germline ends. There are 16 residues in the CDR3. Germline loops: CDR1 SEHNR, CDR2 FQNEAQ (reference sequence). In nucleotides, the CDR3 is TGTGCCAGCAGCGGCGGGACAGTCTCTGGGGCCAACGTCCTGACTTTC. Its translation is CASSGGTVSGANVLTF.

This chain uses TRBV9 with TRBJ1-1; no definite D call. Germline loops: CDR1 SGDLS, CDR2 YYNGEE. The CDR3 has 15 residues. The germline V and J ends were trimmed by 4 bases and 0 bases, with 13 bases remaining between them. CDR3 sequence: CASSPQIGMNTEAFF. DNA of the CDR3: TGTGCCAGCAGCCCCCAGATAGGGATGAACACTGAAGCTTTCTTT.

This chain joins TRBV19 and TRBJ2-2; 7 bases line up with TRBD1. This CDR3 has 16 amino acids. V was pared by 5 bases and J by 2 bases, with 8 bases of the junction left unmatched. The V gene's germline CDR1 is LNHDA and CDR2 SQIVND (reference sequence). The CDR3 DNA reads as TGTGCCAGTAGTTTAAGACAGGGCGTTAACACCGGGGAGCTGTTTTTT. This codes for CASSLRQGVNTGELFF.

The J gene is TRBJ1-2, the V gene TRBV6-5, with a weak D call TRBD1 (5 bases). The CDR3 length is 12 residues. V was clipped by 6 bases and J by 11 bases, with 16 bases between them. Germline V gene sequence: CDR1 MNHEY, CDR2 SVGAGI. This CDR3 reads CASSAGLKGYTF. CDR3 in DNA: TGTGCCAGCAGCGCGGGGCTTAAGGGTTACACCTTC.

The V gene is TRBV4-2, the J gene TRBJ2-7; a possible D gene is TRBD2 (6 bases). Germline-derived CDR1 and CDR2 are LGHNA and YNFKEQ. V gave up 0 bases and J gave up 3 bases, with 9 bases separating them. This CDR3 region has 14 residues. The CDR3 spells CASSQEGTLYEQYF. In nucleotides, the CDR3 is TGTGCCAGCAGCCAAGAAGGGACTCTCTACGAGCAGTACTTC.

In regard to this clone: Mismatch with germline at one junction end may stem from a read error. The chain uses TRBV7-9 and TRBJ1-3, with a weak D call TRBD1 (5 bases). The CDR3 has 13 amino acids. Germline lookup yields CDR1 SEHNR and CDR2 FQNEAQ (reference sequence). The CDR3 region has the DNA TGTGCCAGCAGCCAGGTTAAGGACGCACGGGGGGATTTT. Its protein is CASSQVKDARGDF.

V is TRBV7-2 and J is TRBJ2-6; D gene uncertain. Germline V gives CDR1 SGHTA, CDR2 FQGNSA. This CDR3 spans 18 amino acids. Trimming removed 2 bases from V and 2 bases from J, with 16 bases in between. The CDR3 DNA reads TGTGCCAGCAGCTTATTTGGACGTGCATTCCCTGGGGCCAACGTCCTGACTTTC. Protein product: CASSLFGRAFPGANVLTF.

This chain uses TRBV4-2 with TRBJ1-1; TRBD1 agrees at 10 bases. The CDR3 has 21 amino acids. V trimming: 4 bases; J trimming: 3 bases; junction bases outside the gene matches: 23. Looked up from germline, CDR1 is LGHNA and CDR2 is YNFKEQ. The CDR3 nucleotides read TGTGCCAGCAGCCGGACAGGGGGTCATCTCATAATTTCTTATCGGGACACTGAAGCTTTCTTT. It encodes CASSRTGGHLIISYRDTEAFF.

This chain joins TRBV28 and TRBJ2-1, with D tentatively TRBD1 or TRBD2 (6 bases each). V dropped 6 bases and J dropped 1 base, with 16 bases sitting between them. This CDR3 contains 16 residues. Per germline, CDR1 MDHEN and CDR2 SYDVKM. The CDR3 here is CASSPWGRESYNEQFF. As DNA, the CDR3 is TGTGCCAGCAGCCCATGGGGGCGGGAATCCTACAATGAGCAGTTCTTC.

The chain employs TRBV4-1 and TRBJ2-5; possibly TRBD1 for D (6 bases). The V and J ends lost 1 base and 7 bases respectively, with 13 bases between them. The CDR3 loop spans 14 amino acids. CDR1 MGHRA and CDR2 YSYEKL come from the germline V gene. DNA of the CDR3: TGCGCCAGCAGCCAAGGGACAGAGTTTGGGACCCAGTACTTC. It specifies CASSQGTEFGTQYF.

The chain recombines TRBV19 with TRBJ1-6, with D possibly being TRBD1 (6 bases). The V gene's germline CDR1 is LNHDA and CDR2 SQIVND (reference sequence). The CDR3 length is 14 residues. V was pared by 3 bases and J by 9 bases, with 12 bases between. The CDR3 DNA reads as TGTGCCAGTAGTATTTTGGACAGAAGTTCACCCCTCCACTTT. This codes for CASSILDRSSPLHF.

The rearrangement joins TRBV6-6 to TRBJ1-2, with a tentative D call TRBD1 (5 bases). The V end was cut by 0 bases, the J end by 4 bases, with 15 bases between. Germline-derived CDR1 and CDR2 are MNHNY and SVGAGI (reference sequence). This CDR3 region has 16 residues. As DNA, the CDR3 is TGTGCCAGCAGTTACTCTTTGGGGGGTTCGGGCTATGGCTACACCTTC. Translation: CASSYSLGGSGYGYTF.

V usage is TRBV3-1 (or the pseudogene TRBV3-2) and J usage is TRBJ1-2, with 7 bases identical to TRBD1. CDR1 LGHDT and CDR2 YNNKEL come from the germline V gene (reference sequence). The CDR3 is 13 residues long. V was pared by 8 bases and J by 0 bases, with 3 bases of the junction left unmatched. The CDR3 is CASGDSANYGYTF. The DNA for the CDR3 is TGTGCCAGCGGGGACAGCGCTAACTATGGCTACACCTTC.